This T cell receptor beta chain was identified in a study of T-cell memory formation after mild COVID-19. The overall study: TCR clusters mostly belonged to single donors.

The sample holds a few counts of this clonotype. MiXCR, run by TCRdb on the 5' RACE reads, gives a single entry per CDR3 protein. There are approximately 400,000 distinct CDR3 sequences in the sample; about a sixth occur only once, and 20% to 25% lies in the top ten. Germline CDR1 reads MDHEN; CDR2 reads SYDVKM. This CDR3 is 12 amino acids long. Trimming stripped 6 bases from V and 8 bases from J, with 13 bases between. This clonotype originated in a man younger than 35 who had mild COVID-19 (a few samples of this study predate the infection). Cell type and time point are not known. The chain has TRBV28 and TRBJ1-2; D gene unclear. Sequencing input: PBMCs or a T cell subset sorted from them (not recorded which). The CDR3 spells CASSPRFRGYTF. The CDR3 DNA reads as TGTGCCAGCAGCCCGCGGTTTCGAGGCTACACCTTC.